A single sample gave rise to the 6 T cell receptor beta chains below, sequenced in a study of CXCR3-negative and CXCR3-positive naive CD8 T cells (dated by TCRdb to about 2019). Overall results and qualifications from the work: Compared with CXCR3-negative naive cells, CXCR3-positive naive cells had TRB CDR3s with higher hydrophobicity (lower Kidera factor 4), lower energy, and higher strength and volume indices.

Antigen specificity for these receptors is unknown. The instrument given in TCRdb is NextSeq 550. The Human TCR Profiling Kit (MiLaboratory) was used to make UMI-labeled 5' RACE TRB cDNA libraries. Through TCRdb reprocessing, the reads give one entry per CDR3 protein sequence; DNA is omitted. This sample's table contains more than 80,000 distinct CDR3 sequences. Of the sample, 0.38% is held by the ten largest clones. Material: naive CXCR3+ CD8+ T cells from blood. The cell subset or site label on this specimen signifies: CD45RO-CCR7+CD27+CD95- naive CD8+ T cells expressing CXCR3 (TNR3+). All receptors derive from a human donor in good health. Some clones in this sample may be carry-over from other donors' samples.

The V gene is TRBV21-1, the J gene TRBJ2-7; absent DNA, TCRdb's TRBD1 call cannot be checked. TRBV21-1 has pseudogene status. CDR3 length: 15 amino acids. The CDR3 protein is CASSFDRGGPYEQYF.

V is TRBV29-1 and J is TRBJ1-1; TCRdb indicates TRBD1, and absent DNA this call remains unverified. Germline V gives CDR1 SQVTM, CDR2 ANQGSEA. CDR3 length: 13 amino acids. This CDR3 is CSVESPNPAEAFF.

The V and J genes are TRBV3-1 and TRBJ2-7. Germline values: CDR1 LGHDT, CDR2 YNNKEL (reference sequence). The CDR3 covers 13 residues. The CDR3 sequence is CASSQDPSYEQYF.

V is TRBV5-1 and J is TRBJ2-7. CDR1 and CDR2 (germline): SGHRS, YFSETQ. CDR3 length: 14 amino acids. The chain's CDR3 is CASSLIETTYEQYF.

This chain links TRBV7-9 with TRBJ2-7. The germline CDR1 and CDR2 sequences are SEHNR and FQNEAQ (reference sequence). The length of the CDR3 is 14 residues. The CDR3 loop is CASSQAGNSYEQYF.

V usage is TRBV12-3 or TRBV12-4 and J usage is TRBJ2-1; TCRdb selects TRBD1, and the lack of DNA leaves this call unchecked. The CDR3 runs 15 residues. CDR3 sequence reads: CASSSTALNYNEQFF.